The 24 T cell receptor beta chains given below trace back to one sample, sequenced in a study of glioma-infiltrating T cells after dendritic cell vaccination. Clones were read by immunoSEQ multiplex PCR, and TCRdb kept only the in-frame ones, dropping some. This sample yields fewer than 65,000 clones, of which approximately 90% are seen a single time; 5.3% belongs to the top ten. As for time point: after dendritic cell vaccination, including at tumor progression/relapse. The sequences come from blood, collected after dendritic cell vaccination. These receptors all stem from a human donor with glioblastoma.

This chain connects TRBV2 to TRBJ1-5, with a weak D call TRBD1 (5 bases). The CDR3 spans 13 residues. The V gene's germline CDR1 is SNHLY and CDR2 FYNNEI. Trimming cost V 8 bases and J 7 bases, with 15 bases left between them. This chain's CDR3 is CASSFKDTQPQHF. CDR3 in DNA: TGTGCCAGCTCCTTCAAGGACACCCAGCCCCAGCATTTT.

This sequence joins TRBV9 and TRBJ2-1, with TRBD1 as a possible D gene (5 bases). Trimming took 1 base from V and 6 from J, leaving 14 bases between them. Germline CDR1 is SGDLS and CDR2 is YYNGEE. This CDR3 is built from 15 residues. CDR3 DNA: TGTGCCAGCAGCGTATCAGGGATCAAGTTCAATGAGCAGTTCTTC. Translation gives CASSVSGIKFNEQFF.

This chain joins TRBV5-4 and TRBJ2-7; 11 bases align to TRBD2. The length of the CDR3 is 16 residues. The V gene's germline CDR1 is SGHNT and CDR2 YYREEE (reference sequence). The J segment lost 7 bases and the V segment lost 1 base, leaving 10 bases of the junction unmatched. CDR3 in amino acids: CASSLPLAGGSLEQYF. The CDR3 nucleotides read TGTGCCAGCAGCTTGCCTCTAGCGGGAGGCTCGTTAGAGCAGTACTTC.

The gene calls are TRBV4-1 and TRBJ2-7, with TRBD2 identical over 10 bases. Trimming took 3 bases from V and 5 from J; bases not matched to a gene: 10. CDR1 is MGHRA and CDR2 is YSYEKL in the germline V gene. This CDR3 spans 16 amino acids. CDR3 bases: TGCGCCAGCAGCCAGGTTCCAACTAGCGGGATTGACGAGCAGTACTTC. Protein: CASSQVPTSGIDEQYF.

The V call is TRBV18, the J call TRBJ2-1; perhaps TRBD2 as D (5 bases). With 6 bases removed from V and 6 bases from J, the gap between germline ends came to 15 bases. CDR1 is KGHSH, CDR2 LQKENI, per germline. The CDR3 loop spans 14 amino acids. This chain's CDR3 is CASSSKGGGNEQFF. The CDR3 region has the DNA TGTGCCAGCTCCAGTAAAGGAGGTGGCAATGAGCAGTTCTTC. Filled out from reference TRBV18 and TRBJ2-1, the complete variable domain reads NAGVMQNPRHLVRRRGQEARLRCSPMKGHSHVYWYRQLPEEGLKFMVYLQKENIIDESGMPKERFSAEFPKEGPSILRIQQVVRGDSAAYFCASSSKGGGNEQFFGPGTRLTVL.

The chain uses TRBV28 and TRBJ2-6; 9 bases fit TRBD2. The CDR3 is 18 residues long. Germline CDR1 is MDHEN and CDR2 is SYDVKM. V was pared by 5 bases and J by 0 bases, with 8 bases of the junction left unmatched. CDR3 nucleotides: TGTGCCAGCAGTCAGCGACTAGCGGAACTCTCTGGGGCCAACGTCCTGACTTTC. The encoded protein is CASSQRLAELSGANVLTF.

The CDR3 loop reads CASSPGYSTSGSRYEQYF. In nucleotides, the CDR3 is TGCGCCAGCAGCCCAGGATATTCGACTAGCGGGAGCCGCTACGAGCAGTACTTC. The V call is TRBV5-1, the J call TRBJ2-5; TRBD2 matches at 12 bases. The J call may not be correct, given that the DNA end is closer to TRBJ2-7. The CDR3 length is 18 residues. Germline V CDR1 and CDR2: SGHRS, YFSETQ.

This chain joins TRBV27 and TRBJ2-1, with 8 bases matching TRBD2. The CDR3 consists of 14 residues. The germline V gene has CDR1 MNHEY and CDR2 SMNVEV (reference sequence). V dropped 5 bases and J dropped 12; count of bases not matched to a gene: 12. The DNA of the CDR3 is TGTGCCAGCAGTCTCACAGAGCGGCTAGCGGGGCAGTTCTTC. It specifies CASSLTERLAGQFF.

The rearrangement links TRBV6-6 to TRBJ2-1; a weak D match, TRBD2 (6 bases). This CDR3 is built from 13 residues. V dropped 8 bases and J dropped 5 bases, with 13 bases sitting between them. The V gene's germline CDR1 is MNHNY and CDR2 SVGAGI (reference sequence). The CDR3 sequence: CASYGGADNEQFF. Written as DNA, the CDR3 is TGTGCCAGCTACGGGGGTGCCGACAATGAGCAGTTCTTC.

The V call is TRBV11-3, the J call TRBJ2-7; D call uncertain. CDR1 and CDR2 (germline): SGHNT, YENEEA. The CDR3 runs 15 residues. V lost 5 bases and J 0 bases, leaving 14 bases between the germline ends. CDR3: CASSPSGGSSYEQYF. The CDR3 nucleotides are TGTGCCAGCAGCCCAAGTGGCGGAAGCTCCTACGAGCAGTACTTC.

The chain recombines TRBV9 with TRBJ1-6, with D perhaps TRBD1 (6 bases). The CDR3 is 15 amino acids. Germline V CDR1 and CDR2: SGDLS, YYNGEE. The V end was cut by 4 bases, the J end by 7 bases, with 15 bases between. This CDR3 is CASSPSDRRNSPLHF. Written as DNA, the CDR3 is TGTGCCAGCAGCCCTTCGGACAGACGAAATTCACCCCTCCACTTT. The full variable domain, in which reference TRBV9 and TRBJ1-6 provide the parts outside the CDR3, is DSGVTQTPKHLITATGQRVTLRCSPRSGDLSVYWYQQSLDQGLQFLIQYYNGEERAKGNILERFSAQQFPDLHSELNLSSLELGDSALYFCASSPSDRRNSPLHFGNGTRLTVT.

This clone has just a few counts. The V call is TRBV21-1, the J call TRBJ2-7; TRBD2, the table's D call, lacks a check against the DNA. TRBV21-1 is a documented pseudogene. CDR3 size: 17 residues. The CDR3 region is CASSKGRGWRRKYEQYF. CDR3 in DNA: TGTGCCAGCAGCAAAGGACGCGGGTGGCGCCGCAAATACGAGCAGTACTTC.

The chain uses TRBV7-9 and TRBJ2-3; D remains ambiguous. The CDR3 spans 15 residues. The V gene lost 3 bases and the J gene lost 3 bases, with 13 bases spanning the gap. From germline, CDR1 is SEHNR and CDR2 FQNEAQ (reference sequence). The CDR3 DNA sequence: TGTGCCAGCAGCTTCCAGGATCGTCGGACAGATACGCAGTATTTT. Protein: CASSFQDRRTDTQYF.

This chain links TRBV5-1 with TRBJ1-6, with D maybe TRBD1 (5 bases). The CDR3 consists of 13 residues. The V and J ends lost 4 bases and 9 bases respectively, with 11 bases between them. CDR1 SGHRS and CDR2 YFSETQ come from the germline V gene. CDR3 residues: CASSGGDLSPLHF. The CDR3 DNA follows: TGCGCCAGCAGCGGCGGGGACCTTTCACCCCTCCACTTT.

This chain connects TRBV6-5 to TRBJ1-2; TRBD1 is a possible D gene (6 bases). The V and J ends lost 7 bases and 0 bases respectively, with 15 bases between them. The length of the CDR3 is 15 residues. Germline assignment: CDR1 MNHEY and CDR2 SVGAGI. The CDR3 loop is CASTPTGLANYGYTF. DNA for the CDR3: TGTGCCAGCACGCCGACAGGTCTTGCTAACTATGGCTACACCTTC.

This chain links TRBV6-5 with TRBJ1-2; 10 positions match TRBD1. The CDR3 runs to 16 residues. Germline V gene lookup returns CDR1 MNHEY and CDR2 SVGAGI. V lost 0 bases and J lost 3; bases outside the gene matches: 4. CDR3 coding DNA: TGTGCCAGCAGTTACTCCCGGACAGGGGGGCACTATGGCTACACCTTC. Translated, it gives CASSYSRTGGHYGYTF.

The chain carries TRBV14 and TRBJ2-5; D not resolved. Germline CDR1 is SGHDN and CDR2 is FVKESK. The CDR3 spans 14 residues. V was trimmed by 4 bases and J by 7 bases, leaving 16 bases between them. The CDR3 DNA follows: TGTGCCAGCAGCCGGGCCTTACAAGACGGGACCCAGTACTTC. It translates to CASSRALQDGTQYF.

The rearrangement links TRBV4-1 to TRBJ1-5; 9 nucleotides line up with TRBD1. Germline assignment: CDR1 MGHRA and CDR2 YSYEKL. The V and J ends lost 3 bases and 7 bases, in that order; junction bases with no gene match: 25. The CDR3 covers 21 residues. In nucleotides, the CDR3 is TGCGCCAGCAGCCACGACTCGTTGGGACAGGGCGTCGGCAGGTCGGGACAGCCCCAGCATTTT. It yields the protein CASSHDSLGQGVGRSGQPQHF.

The chain carries TRBV29-1 and TRBJ2-7; D might be TRBD1 (6 bases). The germline V and J ends were trimmed by 7 bases and 6 bases, with 13 bases remaining between them. CDR1 is SQVTM and CDR2 is ANQGSEA in the germline V gene. The length of the CDR3 is 11 residues. CDR3 sequence reads: CSGSKGGEQYF. CDR3 sequence (DNA): TGCAGCGGTTCGAAAGGGGGCGAGCAGTACTTC.

The chain is built from TRBV7-2 and TRBJ1-3; 10 positions match TRBD2. The J call may be wrong; the DNA end is better matched by TRBJ2-2. CDR1 and CDR2 from the germline V gene are SGHTA and FQGNSA. There are 15 residues in the CDR3. CDR3 residues: CASSWTSGKGGELFF. The DNA of the CDR3 is TGTGCCAGCAGCTGGACTAGCGGAAAGGGAGGGGAGCTGTTTTTT.

V is TRBV5-4 and J is TRBJ2-7, with 8 bases aligning to TRBD2. The CDR3 extends over 16 amino acids. Germline CDR1 and CDR2: SGHNT and YYREEE (reference sequence). The trim removed 0 bases at V and 4 bases at J, leaving 9 bases unmatched. The CDR3 bases are TGTGCCAGCAGCTTGGCCGCGGGGACTAGTACTTACGAGCAGTACTTC. Translating gives CASSLAAGTSTYEQYF.

The chain has TRBV25-1 and TRBJ2-1; 9 bases line up with TRBD2. CDR3 length: 15 amino acids. Trimming cost V 7 bases and J 0 bases; bases outside gene matches: 4. Per the germline V gene, CDR1 is MGHDK and CDR2 is SYGVNS. The CDR3 loop reads CASKTSGSSYNEQFF. DNA of the CDR3: TGTGCCAGCAAGACTAGCGGAAGCTCCTACAATGAGCAGTTCTTC. Full variable domain (outside the CDR3, taken from reference TRBV25-1 and TRBJ2-1): EADIYQTPRYLVIGTGKKITLECSQTMGHDKMYWYQQDPGMELHLIHYSYGVNSTEKGDLSSESTVSRIRTEHFPLTLESARPSHTSQYLCASKTSGSSYNEQFFGPGTRLTVL.

The V call is TRBV27, the J call TRBJ2-2; D is possibly TRBD2 (6 bases). There are 20 residues in the CDR3. Looked up from germline, CDR1 is MNHEY and CDR2 is SMNVEV (reference sequence). V gave up 3 bases and J gave up 5 bases, with 28 bases separating them. CDR3 in DNA: TGTGCCAGCAGTTTTGGGCGGGACGGTACCAAAGGAGGGAGGACCGGGGAGCTGTTTTTT. Translation: CASSFGRDGTKGGRTGELFF.

CDR3 nucleotides: TGCGCCAGCAGCCAAGATAGGCCCGGGGAGACCCAGTACTTC. Residues: CASSQDRPGETQYF. The chain carries TRBV4-1 and TRBJ2-5; D remains unclear. CDR3 length equals 14 residues. Trimming cost V 0 bases and J 5 bases, with 10 bases left between them. Germline V gene data show CDR1 as MGHRA and CDR2 as YSYEKL.